This passage covers 5 T cell receptor beta chains from one sample sequenced in a study of T cell repertoires in cytomegalovirus infection (dated by TCRdb to the late 2010s). The treatment or condition label for this specimen denotes: in vitro stimulation with specific CMV peptide epitopes to enrich CMV-specific T cells. No antigens are known for them. The run used an Illumina HiSeq 1500. TCRdb applied fastp at Q25 and MiXCR to the public reads, then kept only in-frame beta chains. Each CDR3 protein gets just one entry, which takes the most common genes and DNA from the rows behind it. Within this sample are approximately 300,000 distinct CDR3 sequences, with under 35% of them counted one time only. 20% of the sample lies in the top ten. The sample was cultured PBMCs, taken from culture after CMV antigen stimulation. The receptor set was obtained from a human donor in good health (CMV status not recorded). Some clones in this sample may be carry-over from other donors' samples.

With regard to this clonotype: Mismatch with germline at one junction end may stem from a read error. This chain links TRBV12-3 or TRBV12-4 with TRBJ1-4; a possible D gene is TRBD1 (5 bases). This CDR3 has 16 residues. The DNA for the CDR3 is TGTGCCAGCAGTTGGGCGGACACTGCAACTAATGAAAAACTGTTGTTT. Encoded protein: CASSWADTATNEKLLF.

This chain uses TRBV12-3 or TRBV12-4 with TRBJ1-5; D may be TRBD1 (5 bases). Trimming shortened V by 5 bases and J by 7 bases, and 12 bases separated the two germline ends. The CDR3 is 13 residues long. The CDR3 reads CASSTPGGQPQHF. The CDR3 bases are TGTGCCAGCAGTACCCCGGGGGGGCAGCCCCAGCATTTT.

The chain couples TRBV29-1 to TRBJ2-3; either TRBD1 or TRBD2 may supply D (5 bases each). Germline V gene sequence: CDR1 SQVTM, CDR2 ANQGSEA. CDR3 length: 16 amino acids. The CDR3 spells CSFLRDGTSSTDTQYF. In nucleotides, the CDR3 is TGCAGTTTCCTACGGGACGGTACCTCTAGCACAGATACGCAGTATTTT.

This chain uses TRBV19 with TRBJ2-1, with 8 bases that match TRBD2. Germline assignment: CDR1 LNHDA and CDR2 SQIVND (reference sequence). J was trimmed by 2 bases and V by 1 base; bases with no gene match: 4. The CDR3 loop spans 16 amino acids. The CDR3 bases are TGTGCCAGTAGTATAGCGAGTAGCGGGGCCTACAATGAGCAGTTCTTC. Its translation: CASSIASSGAYNEQFF.

The rearrangement links TRBV11-2 to TRBJ2-5; D may be TRBD1 (6 bases). The CDR3 is made up of 13 amino acids. The V gene lost 4 bases and the J gene lost 5 bases, with 11 bases spanning the gap. Germline assignment: CDR1 SGHAT and CDR2 FQNNGV. The CDR3 protein is CASSSQGSETQYF. Here the CDR3 DNA reads TGTGCCAGCAGCTCACAGGGAAGCGAGACCCAGTACTTC.